The 12 T cell receptor beta chains given below trace back to one sample, sequenced in a study of human T cells and chemical hapten exposure. Via MiXCR, TCRdb re-called the RACE reads, giving one row per CDR3 protein. Of about 160,000 distinct CDR3 sequences in the sample, roughly 26% were seen once. Time point in this sample: patch test 3, about 24 weeks after DPC sensitization. Documented treatment: therapeutic diphenylcyclopropenone sensitization with weekly scalp DPC. Material: whole blood, obtained in connection with sensitization to the hapten diphenylcyclopropenone (DPC). These receptor sequences come from a woman under 30 with alopecia areata. Some clones in this sample may be carry-over from other donors' samples.

This clonotype was seen many times. The chain links TRBV25-1 to TRBJ2-1; D is unresolved. The CDR3 runs to 12 residues. The germline V and J ends were trimmed by 2 bases and 5 bases, with 4 bases remaining between them. Germline lookup yields CDR1 MGHDK and CDR2 SYGVNS. The CDR3 here is CASSERHNEQFF. Here the CDR3 DNA reads TGTGCCAGCAGTGAAAGACACAATGAGCAGTTCTTC. The full variable domain, completed using reference TRBV25-1 and TRBJ2-1, is EADIYQTPRYLVIGTGKKITLECSQTMGHDKMYWYQQDPGMELHLIHYSYGVNSTEKGDLSSESTVSRIRTEHFPLTLESARPSHTSQYLCASSERHNEQFFGPGTRLTVL.

This clonotype was counted only a few times. This chain connects TRBV20-1 to TRBJ2-7; TRBD1 matches 10 bases. This CDR3 is 15 amino acids long. Germline values: CDR1 DFQATT, CDR2 SNEGSKA (reference sequence). V was clipped by 5 bases and J by 4 bases; unmatched bases: 11. The CDR3 sequence: CSAAKRTGGIYEQYF. In DNA, the CDR3 is TGCAGTGCTGCTAAAAGGACAGGGGGAATTTACGAGCAGTACTTC.

The J gene is TRBJ1-2, the V gene TRBV20-1; no firm D call. V was shortened by 5 bases and J by 2 bases, with 15 bases between the two germline ends. CDR3 length: 14 amino acids. Germline CDR1 and CDR2: DFQATT and SNEGSKA (reference sequence). The CDR3 region is CSAAAFRENYGYTF. In DNA form, the CDR3 reads TGCAGTGCTGCTGCTTTTCGTGAAAACTATGGCTACACCTTC.

The chain recombines TRBV7-2 with TRBJ2-1, with D possibly being TRBD2 (5 bases). V was pared by 4 bases and J by 12 bases, with 13 bases between. The germline V gene encodes CDR1 SGHTA and CDR2 FQGNSA. The CDR3 loop spans 12 amino acids. The CDR3 nucleotides are TGTGCCAGCAGCTACCCTACGGCGGGGCAGTTCTTC. Translated: CASSYPTAGQFF.

The sample holds a few counts of this clonotype. The chain combines TRBV4-1 with TRBJ1-2; D perhaps matches TRBD1 (6 bases). Per germline, CDR1 MGHRA and CDR2 YSYEKL. Trimming took off 0 bases at V and 0 bases at J, with 8 bases between the two ends. The CDR3 covers 15 residues. The DNA of the CDR3 is TGCGCCAGCAGCCAAGAGGGGGGCACTAACTATGGCTACACCTTC. Amino acids: CASSQEGGTNYGYTF.

V and J are TRBV4-2 and TRBJ1-5, with D unresolved. The V end was cut by 1 base, the J end by 3 bases, with 13 bases between. The CDR3 consists of 16 residues. The germline gives CDR1 LGHNA, CDR2 YNFKEQ. The DNA for the CDR3 is TGTGCCAGCAGCCAAGTTGTGGCCGGAACCAATCAGCCCCAGCATTTT. This encodes CASSQVVAGTNQPQHF.

This clonotype was seen a handful of times. The chain combines TRBV6-1 with TRBJ2-4; 9 bases agree with TRBD1. The CDR3 has 16 residues. CDR1 MNHNS and CDR2 SASEGT come from the germline V gene. Trimming cost V 10 bases and J 7 bases; bases outside gene matches: 17. CDR3 loop: CATWGTGKDRGNIQYF. The CDR3 coding sequence is TGTGCCACGTGGGGGACAGGGAAAGATCGAGGGAACATTCAGTACTTC.

J is TRBJ2-7 and V is TRBV9, with a possible D match to TRBD1 (6 bases). The V and J ends lost 0 bases and 6 bases respectively, with 13 bases between them. Germline values: CDR1 SGDLS, CDR2 YYNGEE. This CDR3 contains 14 residues. CDR3 nucleotides: TGTGCCAGCAGCGTAGAGGCAGGGGTGCGCGAGCAGTACTTC. Its protein product is CASSVEAGVREQYF.

This clonotype showed up just a few times. This rearrangement joins TRBV27 to TRBJ1-6; no clear D gene. The V gene lost 7 bases and the J gene lost 5 bases, with 12 bases spanning the gap. The CDR3 runs 14 residues. Germline CDR1 MNHEY, CDR2 SMNVEV (reference sequence). CDR3 sequence (DNA): TGTGCCAGCAAGCCCGGGTGGAATAATTCACCCCTCCACTTT. Translated, it gives CASKPGWNNSPLHF.

There are a few counts of this clonotype. The chain is built from TRBV25-1 and TRBJ1-3; 8 bases align to TRBD1. CDR1 is MGHDK and CDR2 is SYGVNS in the germline V gene. V lost 3 bases and J lost 8; bases outside the gene matches: 3. The CDR3 loop spans 13 amino acids. DNA of the CDR3: TGTGCCAGCAGTGACCCGACAGGGGACACCATATATTTT. Translating it yields CASSDPTGDTIYF.

This clonotype appeared a few times. The J gene is TRBJ1-1, the V gene TRBV28; D not resolved. The germline V gene has CDR1 MDHEN and CDR2 SYDVKM. The V and J ends lost 4 bases and 2 bases respectively, with 14 bases between them. This CDR3 is 15 amino acids long. CDR3 region: CASSSRITANTEAFF. The CDR3 DNA follows: TGTGCCAGCAGTTCTAGGATCACAGCCAACACTGAAGCTTTCTTT.

This clonotype was observed a handful of times. The gene calls are TRBV27 and TRBJ1-6; no firm D call. There are 15 residues in the CDR3. V was pared by 3 bases and J by 8 bases, with 14 bases between. The germline CDR1 and CDR2 sequences are MNHEY and SMNVEV (reference sequence). In nucleotides, the CDR3 is TGTGCCAGCAGTTTTACCGGACCCTGGGATTCACCCCTCCACTTT. As protein: CASSFTGPWDSPLHF.